What follows is one T cell receptor (beta chain) and its context. The data belong to a study of cytomegalovirus exposure and HLA in healthy donors. The CDR3 length is 14 residues. Per the germline V gene, CDR1 is LNHDA and CDR2 is SQIVND (reference sequence). The ends were cut back, 3 bases at V and 0 bases at J, with 8 bases in the middle. 13 Jbeta primers and 60 Vbeta primers were used for the PCR. TCRdb's copy holds only in-frame clones and misses some; the assay was immunoSEQ multiplex PCR. The sample consists of approximately 160,000 clones, around four fifths of them appearing once. The receptor was derived from a girl between 5 and 17 years old in good health and CMV-seropositive. The chain links TRBV19 to TRBJ1-1; D unclear. Sequenced input: PBMCs. The CDR3, as DNA: TGTGCCAGTAGTATTGTAGAGGTGAACACTGAAGCTTTCTTT. Encoded protein: CASSIVEVNTEAFF.